Each of the 21 T cell receptor beta chains below was sequenced from the same sample in a study of radiation and T cells in renal cell carcinoma. Regarding time point: blood 4 weeks post-SBRT, at nephrectomy. The treatment denotes: 15 Gy SBRT to primary tumor, nephrectomy 4 weeks later. Sequenced by immunoSEQ multiplex PCR; TCRdb stores in-frame clones only, minus some. The table shows 140,000 to 150,000 clones, with about 88% occurring only once. Sequenced here: blood, sampled from a patient whose treatment included radiotherapy and nephrectomy. All receptors come from a woman aged 45 to 65 with renal cell carcinoma.

This clone was seen just once. The rearrangement joins TRBV7-2 to TRBJ2-1; TRBD2 is a possible D gene (6 bases). Germline V gene lookup returns CDR1 SGHTA and CDR2 FQGNSA. V lost 1 base, J lost 6 bases, and 16 bases lay in between. The CDR3 consists of 16 residues. CDR3 bases: TGTGCCAGCAGCTTAGAGGTCGGGAGCGGAAGCAATGAGCAGTTCTTC. This sequence encodes CASSLEVGSGSNEQFF.

V is TRBV4-3 and J is TRBJ2-5; D gene ambiguous. With 3 bases removed from V and 9 bases from J, the gap between germline ends came to 14 bases. Germline CDR1 LGHNA, CDR2 YSLEER. The CDR3 is 13 residues long. The CDR3 bases are TGCGCCAGCAGCCAGGAGATTGCCAGTGCCCAGTACTTC. It encodes CASSQEIASAQYF.

Only one count was recorded for this clone. This rearrangement joins TRBV7-2 to TRBJ2-7; 9 nucleotides align to TRBD1. The V gene's germline CDR1 is SGHTA and CDR2 FQGNSA. The CDR3 loop spans 14 amino acids. Losses at the gene ends were 4 bases for V and 6 bases for J; bases not matched to a gene: 7. CDR3 DNA sequence: TGTGCCAGCAGCTCCGGGACAGGGAGGTTCGAGCAGTACTTC. The encoded protein is CASSSGTGRFEQYF.

This CDR3 is CASRVRSASYEQYF. The DNA for the CDR3 is TGTGCCAGCAGAGTCCGGAGCGCCTCCTACGAGCAGTACTTC. The chain carries TRBV7-2 and TRBJ2-7; D is undetermined. The germline V gene encodes CDR1 SGHTA and CDR2 FQGNSA. This CDR3 has 14 amino acids. Trimming stripped 6 bases from V and 0 bases from J, with 12 bases between. Looking up the rest from reference TRBV7-2 and TRBJ2-7 gives the full variable domain: GAGVSQSPSNKVTEKGKDVELRCDPISGHTALYWYRQSLGQGLEFLIYFQGNSAPDKSGLPSDRFSAERTGGSVSTLTIQRTQQEDSAVYLCASRVRSASYEQYFGPGTRLTVT.

The V and J genes are TRBV5-1 and TRBJ2-7, with 7 bases identical to TRBD2. CDR3 length: 13 amino acids. Looked up from germline, CDR1 is SGHRS and CDR2 is YFSETQ. The V and J ends lost 1 base and 2 bases, in that order; junction bases with no gene match: 0. For the CDR3, the DNA is TGCGCCAGCAGCTTGAGCGGGACCTACGAGCAGTACTTC. Translated: CASSLSGTYEQYF. Based on the CDR3 plus reference TRBV5-1 and TRBJ2-7, the full variable domain is KAGVTQTPRYLIKTRGQQVTLSCSPISGHRSVSWYQQTPGQGLQFLFEYFSETQRNKGNFPGRFSGRQFSNSRSEMNVSTLELGDSALYLCASSLSGTYEQYFGPGTRLTVT.

The chain uses TRBV7-8 and TRBJ2-4; D tentatively fits TRBD1 or TRBD2 (5 bases each). Germline CDR1 is SGHVS and CDR2 is FQNEAQ. Trimming cost V 4 bases and J 8 bases, with 15 bases left between them. The CDR3 runs to 14 residues. CDR3 sequence (DNA): TGTGCCAGCAGCTCCTATGGGGGTTGGGACATTCAGTACTTC. Its translation is CASSSYGGWDIQYF. Variable domain in full (rest from reference TRBV7-8 and TRBJ2-4): GAGVSQSPRYKVAKRGQDVALRCDPISGHVSLFWYQQALGQGPEFLTYFQNEAQLDKSGLPSDRFFAERPEGSVSTLKIQRTQQEDSAVYLCASSSYGGWDIQYFGAGTRLSVL.

The V and J genes are TRBV27 and TRBJ2-7; 10 bases agree with TRBD2. Germline values: CDR1 MNHEY, CDR2 SMNVEV (reference sequence). The CDR3 consists of 17 residues. J gave up 3 bases and V 5 bases, and 13 bases lay outside the gene matches. Here the CDR3 reads CASSPLAGVPYSYEQYF. As DNA, the CDR3 is TGTGCCAGCAGTCCCCTAGCGGGGGTTCCATATAGCTACGAGCAGTACTTC.

The genes are TRBV5-1 and TRBJ1-2, with D perhaps matching TRBD1 (6 bases). CDR3 size: 14 residues. CDR1 is SGHRS, CDR2 YFSETQ, per germline. The ends were cut back, 2 bases at V and 4 bases at J, with 12 bases in the middle. The CDR3: CASSLQGLTYGYTF. In DNA, the CDR3 is TGCGCCAGCAGCTTACAGGGCTTAACCTATGGCTACACCTTC. The entire variable domain, with the rest obtained from reference TRBV5-1 and TRBJ1-2, is as follows: KAGVTQTPRYLIKTRGQQVTLSCSPISGHRSVSWYQQTPGQGLQFLFEYFSETQRNKGNFPGRFSGRQFSNSRSEMNVSTLELGDSALYLCASSLQGLTYGYTFGSGTRLTVV.

CDR3 protein: CASSPGTGSYEQYF. CDR3 nucleotides: TGTGCCAGCTCCCCCGGGACAGGGTCCTACGAGCAGTACTTC. The chain combines TRBV18 with TRBJ2-7; 9 bases agree with TRBD1. With V trimmed by 6 bases and J by 1 base, 4 bases remained unmatched. Per germline, CDR1 KGHSH and CDR2 LQKENI. The CDR3 sequence is 14 residues long.

In this sample, this clone turned up a few times. The chain employs TRBV28 and TRBJ1-2, with TRBD1 matching 7 bases. The CDR3 is made up of 18 amino acids. Germline values: CDR1 MDHEN, CDR2 SYDVKM. The V gene end was trimmed by 4 bases and the J gene end by 3 bases; junction bases not matched to a gene: 17. CDR3 in DNA: TGTGCCAGCAGTTCCAGAGGGGGCGCGTCTGGACGCGACTATGGCTACACCTTC. It translates to CASSSRGGASGRDYGYTF.

The chain has TRBV18 and TRBJ1-1; D gene unclear. Looked up from germline, CDR1 is KGHSH and CDR2 is LQKENI. V was cut by 3 bases and J by 0 bases, with 14 bases left in between. The CDR3 is 16 residues long. This chain's CDR3 is CASSPDVPDMNTEAFF. The CDR3 DNA reads TGTGCCAGCTCACCCGACGTTCCGGATATGAACACTGAAGCTTTCTTT.

This clone has only a few counts. The V and J genes are TRBV18 and TRBJ2-7, with TRBD2 matching over 12 bases. V dropped 6 bases and J dropped 3; count of bases not matched to a gene: 6. CDR3 size: 15 residues. The V gene's germline CDR1 is KGHSH and CDR2 LQKENI. CDR3 residues: CASSSSGRARYEQYF. CDR3 DNA: TGTGCCAGCTCGTCTAGCGGGAGGGCCCGCTACGAGCAGTACTTC.

The genes are TRBV10-1 and TRBJ2-5, with D perhaps TRBD1 or TRBD2 (6 bases each). Trimming stripped 0 bases from V and 5 bases from J, with 13 bases between. This CDR3 is built from 15 residues. Germline CDR1 is WNHNN and CDR2 is SYGVQD (reference sequence). The CDR3, as DNA: TGCGCCAGCAGTGAGTCTTGGGGGGCCGGTGAGACCCAGTACTTC. As protein: CASSESWGAGETQYF.

This chain joins TRBV4-1 and TRBJ1-3, with D uncertain. Deletions cut 0 bases from V and 0 bases from J, with 12 bases between. Per the germline V gene, CDR1 is MGHRA and CDR2 is YSYEKL. The CDR3 length is 17 residues. The CDR3 DNA is TGCGCCAGCAGCCAAGATTCCGGGGAAGACTCTGGAAACACCATATATTTT. Its protein product is CASSQDSGEDSGNTIYF.

The chain is built from TRBV7-2 and TRBJ1-2; TRBD1 aligns across 8 bases. Germline loops: CDR1 SGHTA, CDR2 FQGNSA. The junction had 2 bases not matched to a gene; V was cut back by 5 bases and J by 0 bases. This CDR3 region has 14 residues. The CDR3 DNA follows: TGTGCCAGCAGCCTGGACAGGGCTAACTATGGCTACACCTTC. Amino acid sequence: CASSLDRANYGYTF.

The chain employs TRBV14 and TRBJ1-1; maybe TRBD1 (5 bases). Germline V gene lookup returns CDR1 SGHDN and CDR2 FVKESK. This CDR3 has 13 residues. V lost 3 bases and J 10 bases, leaving 15 bases between the germline ends. The CDR3 spells CASSHLVAGRAFF. Here the CDR3 DNA reads TGTGCCAGCAGCCATCTCGTGGCGGGGCGAGCTTTCTTT.

In nucleotides, the CDR3 is TGTGCCAGCAGCAGACCGGGAACAGAGATCCCCGGGGAGCTGTTTTTT. Its protein product is CASSRPGTEIPGELFF. This chain joins TRBV5-4 and TRBJ2-2; D may be TRBD2 (5 bases). The CDR3 consists of 16 residues. Germline V gene lookup returns CDR1 SGHNT and CDR2 YYREEE (reference sequence). The V and J ends lost 4 bases and 6 bases respectively, with 19 bases between them.

V is TRBV5-4 and J is TRBJ2-7, with 10 bases matching TRBD2. V dropped 4 bases and J dropped 5; count of bases not matched to a gene: 9. The CDR3 is 15 amino acids. Germline-derived CDR1 and CDR2 are SGHNT and YYREEE (reference sequence). CDR3 DNA: TGTGCCAGCAGCACACGGACTAGCGGCACGGACGAGCAGTACTTC. Protein: CASSTRTSGTDEQYF.

The rearrangement joins TRBV11-2 to TRBJ2-5; no clear D. V gave up 3 bases and J gave up 3 bases, with 8 bases separating them. The CDR3 sequence is 13 residues long. The germline V gene encodes CDR1 SGHAT and CDR2 FQNNGV. The CDR3 is CASSFVVEETQYF. The CDR3 coding sequence is TGTGCCAGCAGCTTTGTGGTCGAAGAGACCCAGTACTTC.

About this clone itself: The sample contains more than one DNA sequence encoding this CDR3. The chain has TRBV7-2 and TRBJ2-2, with D perhaps TRBD1 (5 bases). Germline CDR1 SGHTA, CDR2 FQGNSA. This CDR3 contains 15 residues. V lost 1 base and J 3 bases, leaving 9 bases between the germline ends. CDR3 in amino acids: CASSLGQGYTGELFF. CDR3 coding DNA: TGTGCCAGCAGCTTAGGGCAGGGATACACCGGGGAGCTGTTTTTT. Supplemented by reference TRBV7-2 and TRBJ2-2, the full variable domain reads GAGVSQSPSNKVTEKGKDVELRCDPISGHTALYWYRQSLGQGLEFLIYFQGNSAPDKSGLPSDRFSAERTGGSVSTLTIQRTQQEDSAVYLCASSLGQGYTGELFFGEGSRLTVL.

This chain uses TRBV5-1 with TRBJ2-2; a possible D gene is TRBD2 (7 bases). The CDR3 runs to 15 residues. Germline CDR1 reads SGHRS; CDR2 reads YFSETQ. V was trimmed by 4 bases and J by 2 bases, leaving 12 bases between them. CDR3 nucleotides: TGCGCCAGCAGCCCGGCGGGGGCTAACACCGGGGAGCTGTTTTTT. Translation gives CASSPAGANTGELFF.